This passage covers 31 T cell receptor beta chains from one sample sequenced in a study of T cell changes during pregnancy in multiple sclerosis. Some clones are missing from TCRdb's copy, which holds only in-frame ones; the method was immunoSEQ multiplex PCR. The profile covers 84,000 or so clones, with approximately 94% appearing a single time and about 0.8% taken by the ten largest. The specimen comprised peripheral blood, sampled in the third trimester of pregnancy. These receptor sequences come from a female donor with multiple sclerosis, enrolled in a pregnancy study.

The chain joins TRBV2 to TRBJ1-2; 8 positions match TRBD1. CDR1 is SNHLY and CDR2 is FYNNEI in the germline V gene. With 2 bases clipped from V and 6 bases from J, the junction kept 8 bases outside the gene matches. This CDR3 has 15 residues. This CDR3 is CASSERTGGGDGYTF. The CDR3 coding sequence is TGTGCCAGCAGTGAAAGAACAGGGGGTGGGGATGGCTACACCTTC. Variable domain in full (rest from reference TRBV2 and TRBJ1-2): EPEVTQTPSHQVTQMGQEVILRCVPISNHLYFYWYRQILGQKVEFLVSFYNNEISEKSEIFDDQFSVERPDGSNFTLKIRSTKLEDSAMYFCASSERTGGGDGYTFGSGTRLTVV.

The chain carries TRBV29-1 and TRBJ1-1, with no clear D. Trimming pared 4 bases from V and 2 bases from J, leaving 8 bases between. CDR1 is SQVTM and CDR2 is ANQGSEA in the germline V gene. The CDR3 totals 12 residues. In nucleotides, the CDR3 is TGCAGCGTTGTAGGCGGAAACACTGAAGCTTTCTTT. Translating it yields CSVVGGNTEAFF. The variable domain in full, completed from reference TRBV29-1 and TRBJ1-1, reads SAVISQKPSRDICQRGTSLTIQCQVDSQVTMMFWYRQQPGQSLTLIATANQGSEATYESGFVIDKFPISRPNLTFSTLTVSNMSPEDSSIYLCSVVGGNTEAFFGQGTRLTVV.

This chain links TRBV27 with TRBJ2-5, with D maybe TRBD2 (6 bases). CDR1 is MNHEY and CDR2 is SMNVEV in the germline V gene (reference sequence). CDR3 length: 13 amino acids. V was cut by 5 bases and J by 5 bases, with 12 bases left in between. Written as DNA, the CDR3 is TGTGCCAGCAGTATGACTAGTCCCGAGACCCAGTACTTC. It yields the protein CASSMTSPETQYF.

This clone showed up just a few times. This rearrangement joins TRBV18 to TRBJ2-7; TRBD2 is a possible D gene (6 bases). The V gene's germline CDR1 is KGHSH and CDR2 LQKENI. This CDR3 has 14 amino acids. V shed 1 base and J shed 5 bases, with 12 bases lying between them. CDR3 protein: CASSPQAGRHEQYF. CDR3 nucleotides: TGTGCCAGCTCACCACAGGCAGGGAGGCACGAGCAGTACTTC. Full variable domain (remainder filled in from reference TRBV18 and TRBJ2-7): NAGVMQNPRHLVRRRGQEARLRCSPMKGHSHVYWYRQLPEEGLKFMVYLQKENIIDESGMPKERFSAEFPKEGPSILRIQQVVRGDSAAYFCASSPQAGRHEQYFGPGTRLTVT.

The count of this clone is one. The CDR3 reads CASSDPGGPSYEQYF. For the CDR3, the DNA is TGTGCCAGCAGCGACCCCGGAGGTCCCTCCTACGAGCAGTACTTC. This chain uses TRBV7-9 with TRBJ2-7, with D possibly TRBD2 on 5 matching bases. V lost 5 bases, J lost 0 bases, and 14 bases lay in between. The V gene's germline CDR1 is SEHNR and CDR2 FQNEAQ (reference sequence). CDR3 length: 15 amino acids.

CDR3 nucleotide sequence: TGTGCCAGCAGCGACAGGAGGAATGAAAAACTGTTTTTT. As protein: CASSDRRNEKLFF. The genes are TRBV6-1 and TRBJ1-4; possibly TRBD1 for D (6 bases). V lost 6 bases and J lost 5, with 10 bases in between. The V gene's germline CDR1 is MNHNS and CDR2 SASEGT. The CDR3 covers 13 residues.

J is TRBJ1-2 and V is TRBV5-8; 10 nucleotides agree with TRBD1. V gave up 4 bases and J gave up 8 bases; unmatched junction bases: 17. The CDR3 extends over 17 amino acids. Germline values: CDR1 SGHTS, CDR2 YDEGEE. CDR3 protein: CASSNRGTGDISGGYTF. CDR3 nucleotide sequence: TGTGCCAGCAGCAACCGTGGGACAGGGGATATCTCAGGCGGCTACACCTTC.

The genes are TRBV27 and TRBJ2-6, with D perhaps TRBD2 (5 bases). Trimming removed 6 bases at V and 6 bases at J, with 18 bases between. Germline V lookup: CDR1 MNHEY, CDR2 SMNVEV (reference sequence). The CDR3 length is 16 residues. CDR3: CASSPSGSLAANVLTF. In DNA form, the CDR3 reads TGTGCCAGCAGCCCTTCGGGGTCTCTGGCGGCCAACGTCCTGACTTTC.

V gene TRBV5-6 combines with J gene TRBJ1-1; the match to TRBD1 covers 7 bases. CDR1 and CDR2 from the germline V gene are SGHDT and YYEEEE. Germline trimming cut 0 bases from V and 1 base from J; bases unmatched to any gene: 3. The CDR3 is 15 amino acids. Here the CDR3 reads CASSLGDSANTEAFF. DNA of the CDR3: TGTGCCAGCAGCTTGGGGGACAGCGCGAACACTGAAGCTTTCTTT.

V is TRBV5-1 and J is TRBJ2-7; 10 nucleotides align to TRBD2. The V and J ends lost 4 bases and 0 bases, in that order; junction bases with no gene match: 7. The germline gives CDR1 SGHRS, CDR2 YFSETQ. The length of the CDR3 is 16 residues. CDR3 sequence reads: CASSPWTSGNSYEQYF. The DNA for the CDR3 is TGCGCCAGCAGCCCGTGGACTAGCGGAAACTCCTACGAGCAGTACTTC. The full variable domain, completed using reference TRBV5-1 and TRBJ2-7, is KAGVTQTPRYLIKTRGQQVTLSCSPISGHRSVSWYQQTPGQGLQFLFEYFSETQRNKGNFPGRFSGRQFSNSRSEMNVSTLELGDSALYLCASSPWTSGNSYEQYFGPGTRLTVT.

This chain joins TRBV6-1 and TRBJ1-2; maybe TRBD1 (6 bases). CDR3 length equals 12 residues. CDR1 MNHNS and CDR2 SASEGT come from the germline V gene. V lost 6 bases and J lost 7, with 12 bases in between. CDR3 coding DNA: TGTGCCAGCAGCGGGGACAATCCTGGCTACACCTTC. It is translated as CASSGDNPGYTF.

This clone was found once. This chain joins TRBV18 and TRBJ1-1, with D possibly matching TRBD1 (5 bases). Trimming removed 2 bases from V and 4 bases from J, with 11 bases in between. CDR1 and CDR2 from the germline V gene are KGHSH and LQKENI. This CDR3 comprises 14 residues. CDR3 amino acids: CASSPAGPITEAFF. The CDR3 DNA reads TGTGCCAGCTCACCAGCGGGGCCTATCACTGAAGCTTTCTTT.

The chain combines TRBV7-2 with TRBJ2-7; the D gene is possibly TRBD2 (5 bases). CDR1 SGHTA and CDR2 FQGNSA come from the germline V gene. V was trimmed by 2 bases and J by 2 bases, leaving 16 bases between them. CDR3 length: 16 residues. CDR3 in DNA: TGTGCCAGCAGCTTATCCGGAGGAGGAGGCCCCTACGAGCAGTACTTC. It yields the protein CASSLSGGGGPYEQYF.

This clone showed up just a few times. The gene calls are TRBV4-2 and TRBJ2-2; D might be TRBD1 (7 bases). Between the trimmed V and J ends, which lost 3 bases and 3 bases, there was a span of 14 bases. The CDR3 is 16 amino acids. Looked up from germline, CDR1 is LGHNA and CDR2 is YNFKEQ. CDR3 loop: CASSQSGGGDTGELFF. CDR3 nucleotides: TGTGCCAGCAGCCAGAGTGGAGGGGGCGACACCGGGGAGCTGTTTTTT.

The genes are TRBV28 and TRBJ1-4, with D unclear. Trimming removed 7 bases from V and 5 bases from J, with 8 bases in between. The CDR3 spans 12 residues. In germline, CDR1 is MDHEN, CDR2 SYDVKM. In DNA form, the CDR3 reads TGTGCCAGCACGGTCGGGAATGAAAAACTGTTTTTT. Its translation: CASTVGNEKLFF.

The chain has TRBV4-1 and TRBJ2-7; a weak D match, TRBD2 (6 bases). Trimming removed 2 bases from V and 1 base from J, with 12 bases in between. The V gene's germline CDR1 is MGHRA and CDR2 YSYEKL. The CDR3 length is 15 residues. This chain's CDR3 is CASSQTSLGSYEQYF. CDR3 nucleotide sequence: TGCGCCAGCAGCCAAACTAGCTTAGGGTCCTACGAGCAGTACTTC.

This clone has only a few counts. The V gene is TRBV5-1, the J gene TRBJ2-1; D is undetermined. This CDR3 spans 14 amino acids. The ends were cut back, 4 bases at V and 0 bases at J, with 8 bases in the middle. CDR1 and CDR2 from the germline V gene are SGHRS and YFSETQ. For the CDR3, the DNA is TGCGCCAGCAGCCAGACAAGCTCCTACAATGAGCAGTTCTTC. This sequence encodes CASSQTSSYNEQFF. The full variable domain, rest sourced from reference TRBV5-1 and TRBJ2-1, is KAGVTQTPRYLIKTRGQQVTLSCSPISGHRSVSWYQQTPGQGLQFLFEYFSETQRNKGNFPGRFSGRQFSNSRSEMNVSTLELGDSALYLCASSQTSSYNEQFFGPGTRLTVL.

The chain has TRBV5-5 and TRBJ2-7, with D possibly being TRBD1 (5 bases). Germline V gene data show CDR1 as SGHKS and CDR2 as YYEKEE (reference sequence). The CDR3 has 15 amino acids. Trimming removed 6 bases from V and 0 bases from J, with 16 bases in between. CDR3 bases: TGTGCCAGCACGATAGCTAACAGGTACTCCTACGAGCAGTACTTC. Protein product: CASTIANRYSYEQYF.

The gene calls are TRBV10-3 and TRBJ2-7; TRBD2 aligns across 10 bases. CDR3 size: 16 residues. Germline CDR1 reads ENHRY; CDR2 reads SYGVKD. Germline trimming cut 6 bases from V and 0 bases from J; bases unmatched to any gene: 8. In nucleotides, the CDR3 is TGTGCCATCAGCCAGCTAGCGGGAGCCACCTCCTACGAGCAGTACTTC. Protein sequence: CAISQLAGATSYEQYF.

The CDR3 DNA sequence: TGTGCCAGCAGCTCTTTGTTGGACAGGGAAAACACTGAAGCTTTCTTT. Its protein product is CASSSLLDRENTEAFF. The chain is built from TRBV7-9 and TRBJ1-1, with TRBD1 matching over 8 bases. With V trimmed by 4 bases and J by 2 bases, 9 bases remained unmatched. CDR1 SEHNR and CDR2 FQNEAQ come from the germline V gene (reference sequence). CDR3 length: 16 residues. Supplemented by reference TRBV7-9 and TRBJ1-1, the full variable domain reads DTGVSQNPRHKITKRGQNVTFRCDPISEHNRLYWYRQTLGQGPEFLTYFQNEAQLEKSRLLSDRFSAERPKGSFSTLEIQRTEQGDSAMYLCASSSLLDRENTEAFFGQGTRLTVV.

This rearrangement joins TRBV5-1 to TRBJ1-1, with TRBD1 matching 8 bases. V lost 4 bases and J lost 6; bases outside the gene matches: 2. The CDR3 runs 12 residues. CDR1 is SGHRS and CDR2 is YFSETQ in the germline V gene. The CDR3 DNA follows: TGCGCCAGCAGCGGACAGGGACCTGAAGCTTTCTTT. This sequence encodes CASSGQGPEAFF.

The V call is TRBV2, the J call TRBJ2-5; a weak D match, TRBD2 (6 bases). With 6 bases removed from V and 5 bases from J, the gap between germline ends came to 19 bases. In germline, CDR1 is SNHLY, CDR2 FYNNEI. There are 15 residues in the CDR3. DNA for the CDR3: TGTGCCAGCAGCGAGGGACTGTCCTATTCGGAGACCCAGTACTTC. The encoded protein is CASSEGLSYSETQYF. The entire variable domain, with the rest obtained from reference TRBV2 and TRBJ2-5, is as follows: EPEVTQTPSHQVTQMGQEVILRCVPISNHLYFYWYRQILGQKVEFLVSFYNNEISEKSEIFDDQFSVERPDGSNFTLKIRSTKLEDSAMYFCASSEGLSYSETQYFGPGTRLLVL.

The chain links TRBV7-9 to TRBJ1-2; 10 nucleotides line up with TRBD1. Germline CDR1 reads SEHNR; CDR2 reads FQNEAQ (reference sequence). The junction had 6 bases not matched to a gene; V was cut back by 6 bases and J by 2 bases. The CDR3 covers 15 residues. CDR3 in amino acids: CASSSDRGRNYGYTF. The CDR3 coding sequence is TGTGCCAGCAGTAGTGACAGGGGGCGAAACTATGGCTACACCTTC.

The rearrangement joins TRBV19 to TRBJ2-7, with 8 bases matching TRBD1. Germline CDR1 is LNHDA and CDR2 is SQIVND (reference sequence). V lost 3 bases to trimming and J lost 7 bases; unmatched junction nucleotides: 8. The CDR3 is made up of 14 amino acids. CDR3 residues: CASSIVAGGSEQYF. DNA of the CDR3: TGTGCCAGTAGTATTGTGGCAGGGGGCAGTGAGCAGTACTTC.

The chain is built from TRBV27 and TRBJ2-7, with D tentatively TRBD1 (5 bases). Trimming removed 8 bases at V and 7 bases at J, with 24 bases between. CDR3 length: 15 amino acids. Germline CDR1 MNHEY, CDR2 SMNVEV (reference sequence). In DNA form, the CDR3 reads TGTGCCAGCCAGACCTTTTTGTTAGGGGCGCGGGAGCAGTACTTC. It translates to CASQTFLLGAREQYF.

This chain uses TRBV13 with TRBJ2-4; D is possibly TRBD1 (6 bases). Germline V gene lookup returns CDR1 PRHDT and CDR2 FYEKMQ (reference sequence). The CDR3 runs to 16 residues. With 2 bases removed from V and 0 bases from J, the gap between germline ends came to 11 bases. CDR3 DNA: TGTGCCAGCAGCTTACGGGCAGGGGTAGCCAAAAACATTCAGTACTTC. The encoded protein is CASSLRAGVAKNIQYF.

In DNA form, the CDR3 reads TGTGCCAGCAGCTTAATCCGACAGAACTACGAGCAGTACTTC. Translated: CASSLIRQNYEQYF. The chain recombines TRBV11-2 with TRBJ2-7, with D perhaps TRBD1 (5 bases). V lost 2 bases to trimming and J lost 3 bases, with 11 bases between them. Germline values: CDR1 SGHAT, CDR2 FQNNGV. The CDR3 is 14 amino acids.

This clone occurred once. V usage is TRBV7-2 and J usage is TRBJ2-1, with D hard to call. This CDR3 is built from 12 residues. CDR1 is SGHTA and CDR2 is FQGNSA in the germline V gene. Trimming pared 3 bases from V and 6 bases from J, leaving 6 bases between. The CDR3 bases are TGTGCCAGCAGCTTCACAGTCAATGAGCAGTTCTTC. Translation gives CASSFTVNEQFF.

The rearrangement uses TRBV7-6 and TRBJ2-7; 11 bases agree with TRBD1. Germline V lookup: CDR1 SGHVS, CDR2 FNYEAQ. The CDR3 is 14 residues long. Losses at the gene ends were 1 base for V and 7 bases for J; bases not matched to a gene: 3. DNA for the CDR3: TGTGCCAGCAGCTTAGGGACAGGGGGCGAAGAGCAGTACTTC. Translated: CASSLGTGGEEQYF.

The chain carries TRBV5-1 and TRBJ2-7; no firm D call. The CDR3 has 15 residues. V gave up 0 bases and J gave up 2 bases, with 12 bases separating them. Germline loops: CDR1 SGHRS, CDR2 YFSETQ. CDR3 DNA sequence: TGCGCCAGCAGCTTGGGTGTTACAACCACCTACGAGCAGTACTTC. The encoded protein is CASSLGVTTTYEQYF.

The gene calls are TRBV5-6 and TRBJ1-2, with 10 bases aligning to TRBD1. After removal of 5 bases from V and 2 bases from J, the junction contained 9 bases not matched to a gene. CDR1 and CDR2 (germline): SGHDT, YYEEEE. The CDR3 is 16 amino acids. The CDR3 DNA sequence: TGTGCCAGCAGAGATACTCCGGGACAGGGGAACTATGGCTACACCTTC. This sequence encodes CASRDTPGQGNYGYTF.